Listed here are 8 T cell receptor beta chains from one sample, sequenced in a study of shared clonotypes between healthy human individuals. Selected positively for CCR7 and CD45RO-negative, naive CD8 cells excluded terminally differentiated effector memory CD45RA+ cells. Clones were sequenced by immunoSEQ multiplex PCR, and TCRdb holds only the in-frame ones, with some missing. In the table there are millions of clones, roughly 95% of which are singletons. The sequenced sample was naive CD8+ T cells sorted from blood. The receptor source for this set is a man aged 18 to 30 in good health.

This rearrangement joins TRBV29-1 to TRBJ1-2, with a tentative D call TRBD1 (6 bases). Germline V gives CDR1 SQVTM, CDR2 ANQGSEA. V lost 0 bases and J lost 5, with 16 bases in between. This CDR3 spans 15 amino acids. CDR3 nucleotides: TGCAGCGTTGAAGATGACGTGGGGGCTCGTTATGGCTACACCTTC. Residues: CSVEDDVGARYGYTF.

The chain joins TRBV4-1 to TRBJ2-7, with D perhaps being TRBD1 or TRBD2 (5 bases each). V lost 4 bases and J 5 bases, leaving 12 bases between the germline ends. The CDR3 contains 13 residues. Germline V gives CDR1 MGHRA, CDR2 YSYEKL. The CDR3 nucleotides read TGCGCCAGCAGCCTCGGGGCTGGTGACGAGCAGTACTTC. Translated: CASSLGAGDEQYF.

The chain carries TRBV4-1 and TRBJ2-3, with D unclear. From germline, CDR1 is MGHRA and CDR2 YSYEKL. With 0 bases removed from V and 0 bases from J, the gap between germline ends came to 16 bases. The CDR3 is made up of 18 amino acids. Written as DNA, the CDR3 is TGCGCCAGCAGCCAAGAACGGTTTGGCCATTCTAGCACAGATACGCAGTATTTT. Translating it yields CASSQERFGHSSTDTQYF.

The CDR3 bases are TGCGCCAGCAGCACCTTACTAGCGGGGGACTACGAGCAGTACTTC. Its translation: CASSTLLAGDYEQYF. V and J are TRBV5-1 and TRBJ2-7, with 11 positions matching TRBD2. The junction had 6 bases not matched to a gene; V was cut back by 4 bases and J by 3 bases. The CDR3 consists of 15 residues. Germline CDR1 is SGHRS and CDR2 is YFSETQ.

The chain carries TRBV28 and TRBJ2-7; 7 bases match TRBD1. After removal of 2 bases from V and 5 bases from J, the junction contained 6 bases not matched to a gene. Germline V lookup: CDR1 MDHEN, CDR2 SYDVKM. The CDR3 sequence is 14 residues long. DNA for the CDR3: TGTGCCAGCAGTTTAGGTCAGGGGGTACACGAGCAGTACTTC. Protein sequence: CASSLGQGVHEQYF.

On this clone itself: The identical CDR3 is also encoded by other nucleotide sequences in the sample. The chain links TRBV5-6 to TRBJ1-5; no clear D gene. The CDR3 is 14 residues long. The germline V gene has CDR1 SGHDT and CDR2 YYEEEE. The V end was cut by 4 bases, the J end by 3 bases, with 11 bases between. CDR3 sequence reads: CASSPRGYNQPQHF. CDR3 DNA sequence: TGTGCCAGCAGCCCCCGGGGATACAATCAGCCCCAGCATTTT.

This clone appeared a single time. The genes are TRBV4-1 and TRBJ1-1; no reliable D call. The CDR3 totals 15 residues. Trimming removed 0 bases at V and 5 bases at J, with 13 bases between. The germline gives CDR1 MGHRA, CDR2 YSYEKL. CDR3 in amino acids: CASSQDSGFRTEAFF. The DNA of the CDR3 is TGCGCCAGCAGCCAAGATTCCGGCTTTCGAACTGAAGCTTTCTTT.

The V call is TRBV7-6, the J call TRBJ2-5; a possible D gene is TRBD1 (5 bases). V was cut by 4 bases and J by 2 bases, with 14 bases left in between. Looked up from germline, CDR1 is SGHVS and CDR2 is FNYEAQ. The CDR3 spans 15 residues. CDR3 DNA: TGTGCCAGCAGCTGGACGGACCAGGGTCAAGAGACCCAGTACTTC. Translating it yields CASSWTDQGQETQYF.